Following are 10 T cell receptor beta chains from one sample sequenced in a study of CD8+CD57+ T cells in acquired aplastic anemia. CDR3 and TCR beta VDJ profiling relied on a genomic DNA template. Each CDR3 protein gets one entry after TCRdb re-called the reads with MiXCR. The top ten hold about 2.9% of the sample, which has more than 150,000 distinct CDR3 sequences, around 45% seen once. The sequenced sample consisted of sorted CD4+, CD8+, or CD8+CD57+ T cells (not recorded which) from PBMCs. The receptor set was obtained from a human donor in good health.

This clonotype was counted at least ten times. The chain has TRBV7-9 and TRBJ2-7; 8 bases are shared with TRBD1. The CDR3 is made up of 17 amino acids. CDR1 and CDR2 from the germline V gene are SEHNR and FQNEAQ (reference sequence). With 5 bases clipped from V and 0 bases from J, the junction kept 12 bases outside the gene matches. In nucleotides, the CDR3 is TGTGCCAGCAGCCCACAGGGTGGACAGGGCGTCTCCTACGAGCAGTACTTC. Translated: CASSPQGGQGVSYEQYF.

Ten or more counts support this clonotype. The chain employs TRBV4-2 and TRBJ1-2, with D possibly being TRBD1 (6 bases). Germline values: CDR1 LGHNA, CDR2 YNFKEQ. The CDR3 is made up of 14 amino acids. V lost 0 bases and J 6 bases, leaving 11 bases between the germline ends. This CDR3 reads CASSQERGFDGYTF. CDR3 nucleotide sequence: TGTGCCAGCAGCCAAGAAAGGGGGTTCGATGGCTACACCTTC.

The V call is TRBV24-1, the J call TRBJ2-3, with D tentatively TRBD1 (5 bases). The CDR3 is made up of 12 amino acids. Germline values: CDR1 KGHDR, CDR2 SFDVKD. V was trimmed by 7 bases and J by 7 bases, leaving 11 bases between them. The CDR3 coding sequence is TGTGCCACCAGCCAGGGAAGGAATACGCAGTATTTT. It yields the protein CATSQGRNTQYF.

This clonotype was observed many times. The V and J genes are TRBV4-1 and TRBJ2-2; TRBD1 aligns across 7 bases. This CDR3 region has 15 residues. Germline CDR1 is MGHRA and CDR2 is YSYEKL. The ends lost 0 bases at V and 5 bases at J; junction bases unmatched: 3. The CDR3 DNA follows: TGCGCCAGCAGCCAAGATTTGGGACAGACCGGGGAGCTGTTTTTT. Encoded protein: CASSQDLGQTGELFF.

Comment on this clonotype: A much more abundant neighbour one base away suggests this may be a read error. The chain couples TRBV4-2 to TRBJ2-7; TRBD2 is a possible D gene (6 bases). Germline CDR1 reads LGHNA; CDR2 reads YNFKEQ. The CDR3 sequence is 17 residues long. Deletions cut 4 bases from V and 3 bases from J, with 22 bases between. CDR3 sequence reads: CASSRQPLAWGSYEQYF. CDR3 DNA sequence: TGTGCCAGCAGCCGGCAGCCCCTAGCGTGGGGGAGCTACGAGCAGTACTTC.

This chain joins TRBV19 and TRBJ1-4, with D hard to call. Germline V gene lookup returns CDR1 LNHDA and CDR2 SQIVND (reference sequence). This CDR3 has 12 amino acids. The V end was cut by 11 bases, the J end by 4 bases, with 11 bases between. CDR3 in DNA: TGTGCCGTTCGGACGGATAATGAAAAACTGTTTTTT. Protein product: CAVRTDNEKLFF.

The V call is TRBV20-1, the J call TRBJ2-5; TRBD2 matches at 9 bases. The trim removed 7 bases at V and 5 bases at J, leaving 17 bases unmatched. Germline CDR1 and CDR2: DFQATT and SNEGSKA (reference sequence). The CDR3 length is 16 residues. The DNA for the CDR3 is TGCAGTGTGCCGGGACTAGCCAGTTCCGGGAGTGAGACCCAGTACTTC. Its protein product is CSVPGLASSGSETQYF.

This chain connects TRBV10-1 to TRBJ2-6, with D unresolved. V lost 2 bases and J lost 1, with 12 bases in between. Germline CDR1 and CDR2: WNHNN and SYGVQD (reference sequence). The CDR3 contains 17 residues. The CDR3 DNA reads TGCGCCAGCAGTGAGAACTCGGTGAGATCTGGGGCCAACGTCCTGACTTTC. Translation: CASSENSVRSGANVLTF.

As regards this clonotype: A read error may explain this, as a much larger clone is one base away. The V call is TRBV19, the J call TRBJ2-3; 9 nucleotides line up with TRBD2. This CDR3 spans 16 amino acids. Germline CDR1 LNHDA, CDR2 SQIVND (reference sequence). The V gene end was trimmed by 11 bases and the J gene end by 8 bases; junction bases not matched to a gene: 20. CDR3 region: CASSRASGKGAGTQYF. The CDR3 nucleotides are TGTGCCTCCAGCCGGGCTAGCGGGAAGGGTGCAGGTACGCAGTATTTT.

This chain joins TRBV20-1 and TRBJ2-1; D not certain. The CDR3 runs 13 residues. Germline V gene sequence: CDR1 DFQATT, CDR2 SNEGSKA (reference sequence). The V gene lost 3 bases and the J gene lost 4 bases, with 10 bases spanning the gap. The CDR3 here is CSASSGGYNEQFF. The DNA for the CDR3 is TGCAGTGCTAGTAGTGGCGGTTACAATGAGCAGTTCTTC.